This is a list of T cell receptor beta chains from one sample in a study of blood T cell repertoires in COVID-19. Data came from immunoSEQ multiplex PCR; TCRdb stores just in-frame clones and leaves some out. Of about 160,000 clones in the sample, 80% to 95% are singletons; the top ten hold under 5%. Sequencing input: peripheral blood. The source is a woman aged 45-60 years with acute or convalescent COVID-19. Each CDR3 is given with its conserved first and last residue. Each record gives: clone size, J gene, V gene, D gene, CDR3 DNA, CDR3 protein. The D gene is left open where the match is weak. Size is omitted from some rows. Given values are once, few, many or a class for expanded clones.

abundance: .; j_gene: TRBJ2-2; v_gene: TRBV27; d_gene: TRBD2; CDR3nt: TGTGCCAGCAGTTCCATTTTCGAGCGGGGATACACCGGGGAGCTGTTTTTT; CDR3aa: CASSSIFERGYTGELFF
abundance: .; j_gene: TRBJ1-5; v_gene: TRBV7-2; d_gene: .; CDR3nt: TGTGCCAGCAGTTTGTCCTTTAATCAGCCCCAGCATTTT; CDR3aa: CASSLSFNQPQHF
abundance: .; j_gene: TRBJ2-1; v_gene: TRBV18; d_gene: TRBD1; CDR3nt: TGTGCCAGCTCACCAGGGACAGCCTACAATGAGCAGTTCTTC; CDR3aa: CASSPGTAYNEQFF
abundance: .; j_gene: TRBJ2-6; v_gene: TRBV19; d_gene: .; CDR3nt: TGTGCCAGTAGTCCCGACAGCTCGAGATACGCCAACGTCCTGACTTTC; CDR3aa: CASSPDSSRYANVLTF
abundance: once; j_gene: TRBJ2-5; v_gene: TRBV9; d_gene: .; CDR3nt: TGTGCCAGCAGCTCTGGCCAGAACCAAGAGACCCAGTACTTC; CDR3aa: CASSSGQNQETQYF
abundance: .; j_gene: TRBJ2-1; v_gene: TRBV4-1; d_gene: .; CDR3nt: TGCGCCAGCAGCCAAGGCCCTAATTTTGGGCACAATGAGCAGTTCTTC; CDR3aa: CASSQGPNFGHNEQFF
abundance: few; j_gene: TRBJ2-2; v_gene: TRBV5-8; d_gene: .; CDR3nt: TGTGCCAGCAGCTTGGACTGGTACACCGGGGAGCTGTTTTTT; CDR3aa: CASSLDWYTGELFF
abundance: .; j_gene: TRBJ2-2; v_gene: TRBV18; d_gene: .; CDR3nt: TGTGCCAGCTCACCAACAGTGGGAGACACCGGGGAGCTGTTTTTT; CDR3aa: CASSPTVGDTGELFF
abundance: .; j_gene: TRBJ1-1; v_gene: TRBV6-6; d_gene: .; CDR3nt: TGTGCCAGCAATAAAGACACTCCGAACACTGAAGCTTTCTTT; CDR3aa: CASNKDTPNTEAFF
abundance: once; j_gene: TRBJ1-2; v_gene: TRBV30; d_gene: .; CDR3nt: TGTGCCTGGAGGAACAAGGGAGCGAATGGCTACACCTTC; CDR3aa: CAWRNKGANGYTF
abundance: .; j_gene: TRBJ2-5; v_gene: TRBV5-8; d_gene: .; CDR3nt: TGTGCCAGCAGCTTGCCGGGGGAAAAAGAGACCCAGTACTTC; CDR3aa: CASSLPGEKETQYF
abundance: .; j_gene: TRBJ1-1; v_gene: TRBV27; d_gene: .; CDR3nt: TGTGCCAGCAGTCCCTATACCATGGGAGAGGGAGAAGCTTTCTTT; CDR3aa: CASSPYTMGEGEAFF
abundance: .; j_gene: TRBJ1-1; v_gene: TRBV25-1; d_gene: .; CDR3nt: TGTGCCAGCAGTCTGGGGGGAGGGCGGACTGAAGCTTTCTTT; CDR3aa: CASSLGGGRTEAFF
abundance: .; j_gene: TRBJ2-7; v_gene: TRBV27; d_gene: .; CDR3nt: TGTGCCAGCAGTTTTCAAGGGGAAGCCTACGAGCAGTACTTC; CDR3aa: CASSFQGEAYEQYF
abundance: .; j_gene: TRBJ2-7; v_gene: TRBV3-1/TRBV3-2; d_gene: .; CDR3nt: TGTGCCAGCAGCCAAGTTTCTAGGGAGCAGTACTTC; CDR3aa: CASSQVSREQYF
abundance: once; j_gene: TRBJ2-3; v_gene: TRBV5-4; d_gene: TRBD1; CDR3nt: TGTGCCAGCAGCTCCGGACAGGGCCTAACAGATACGCAGTATTTT; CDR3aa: CASSSGQGLTDTQYF
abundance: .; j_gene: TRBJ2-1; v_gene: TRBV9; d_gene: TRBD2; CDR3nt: TGTGCCAGCAGCGCACTAGCGGGAGAGGTGAATGAGCAGTTCTTC; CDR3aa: CASSALAGEVNEQFF
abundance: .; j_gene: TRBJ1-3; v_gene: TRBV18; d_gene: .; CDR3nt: TGTGCCAGCTCGCCTACGGGGGGCTCTGGAAACACCATATATTTT; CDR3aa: CASSPTGGSGNTIYF
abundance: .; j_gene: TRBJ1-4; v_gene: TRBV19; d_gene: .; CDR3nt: TGTGCCAGTAGCCAGACTTTTAATGAAAAACTGTTTTTT; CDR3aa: CASSQTFNEKLFF
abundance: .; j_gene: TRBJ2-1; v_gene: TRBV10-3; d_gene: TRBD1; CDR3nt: TGTGCCATCAGGGATGGGACAGCCCACAATGAGCAGTTCTTC; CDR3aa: CAIRDGTAHNEQFF
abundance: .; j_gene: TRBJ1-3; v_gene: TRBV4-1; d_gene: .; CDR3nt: TGCGCCAGCAGCCAAGATGGTCCCAGGGTTGATTTTGGAAACACCATATATTTT; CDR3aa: CASSQDGPRVDFGNTIYF
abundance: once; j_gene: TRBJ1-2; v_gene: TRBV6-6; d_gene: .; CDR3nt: TGTGCCAGCAGTTCCGAGGGCAGACGAAGCGGCTACACCTTC; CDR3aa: CASSSEGRRSGYTF
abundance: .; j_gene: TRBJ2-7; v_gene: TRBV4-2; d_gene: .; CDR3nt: TGTGCCAGCAGCCAGGAGGGGACTTTCCGCTACGAGCAGTACTTC; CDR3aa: CASSQEGTFRYEQYF
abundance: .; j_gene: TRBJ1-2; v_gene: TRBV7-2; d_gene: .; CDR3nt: TGTGCCAGCACCCTACGGAGCTCCCAGTCAAATAACTATGGCTACACCTTC; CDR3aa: CASTLRSSQSNNYGYTF
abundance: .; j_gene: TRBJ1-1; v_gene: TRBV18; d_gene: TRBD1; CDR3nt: TGTGCCAGCTCACCTTTTCCTAGGGACAGCGGCACTGAAGCTTTCTTT; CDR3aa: CASSPFPRDSGTEAFF
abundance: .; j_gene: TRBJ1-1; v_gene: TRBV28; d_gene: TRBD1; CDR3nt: TGTGCCAGCAGTCCACCTGGGGACAGGGGTTCGACCAAAGCTTTCTTT; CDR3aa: CASSPPGDRGSTKAFF
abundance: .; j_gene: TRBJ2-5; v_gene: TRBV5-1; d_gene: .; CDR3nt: TGCGCCAGCAGCTTTGGATCTAGCCTGGGATCAGAGACCCAGTACTTC; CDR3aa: CASSFGSSLGSETQYF
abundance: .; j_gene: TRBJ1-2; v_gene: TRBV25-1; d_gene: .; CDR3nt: TGTGCCAGTACTACGGGGGAAAACTATGGCTACACCTTC; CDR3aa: CASTTGENYGYTF
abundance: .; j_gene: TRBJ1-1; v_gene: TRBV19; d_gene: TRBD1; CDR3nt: TGTGCCAGTAGTATAGATCCCACAGGGGCCATGAACACTGAAGCTTTCTTT; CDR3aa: CASSIDPTGAMNTEAFF